Presented here are 32 T cell receptor beta chains from one specimen sequenced in a study of tumor and adjacent non-tumor tissue in lung cancer. A modified ARM-PCR protocol with three rounds of nested PCR amplified TCRbeta. TCRdb reprocessed the multiplex PCR reads with MiXCR, giving one entry per CDR3 protein. In the table there are around 200,000 distinct CDR3 sequences, 60% to 75% of which are singletons. The template was RNA from unsorted bulk tissue. Sequenced: lung tumor tissue. The receptors were sampled from a man in his sixties with non-small cell lung cancer.

Remarks on this clonotype: A much larger clone differs by one base, so this may be a read error. V is TRBV20-1 and J is TRBJ1-2; D may be TRBD1 (5 bases). CDR3 length: 11 residues. CDR1 is DFQATT and CDR2 is SNEGSKA in the germline V gene (reference sequence). Trimming took off 3 bases at V and 6 bases at J, with 8 bases between the two ends. The CDR3 spells CSASIQDGYTF. CDR3 bases: TGCAGTGCTAGCATACAGGATGGCTACACCTTC.

This clonotype was detected once. At one of its ends the junction is not consistent with the germline gene, which may arise from a read error. This sequence joins TRBV20-1 and TRBJ2-5; possibly TRBD2 for D (6 bases). The CDR3 runs to 13 residues. Germline-derived CDR1 and CDR2 are DFQATT and SNEGSKA (reference sequence). Here the CDR3 DNA reads TGCAGTGCTAGACCAGGGACTCAAGAGACCCAGAACTTC. This codes for CSARPGTQETQNF.

Concerning this clonotype itself: The junction shows a germline mismatch at one end, possibly a read error. This chain's CDR3 is CASSYSTGSDHPQHF. DNA of the CDR3: TGTGCCAGCAGTTACTCGACGGGGAGCGATCATCCCCAGCATTTT. V usage is TRBV6-5 and J usage is TRBJ1-5; no reliable D call. Germline CDR1 is MNHEY and CDR2 is SVGAGI. The CDR3 contains 15 residues.

This clonotype was counted a few times. The chain employs TRBV11-2 and TRBJ2-1; TRBD1 matches at 9 bases. V gave up 6 bases and J gave up 7 bases; unmatched junction bases: 7. Germline CDR1 reads SGHAT; CDR2 reads FQNNGV. The CDR3 length is 14 residues. The CDR3 coding sequence is TGTGCCAGCAGAGCCGGGACAGGGAAGAATGAGCAGTTCTTC. This encodes CASRAGTGKNEQFF.

This clonotype appeared a single time. Lacking the conserved final phenylalanine or tryptophan, this CDR3 likely reflects a read error. This rearrangement joins TRBV29-1 to TRBJ2-2, with D possibly being TRBD1 (6 bases). The CDR3 length is 14 residues. In germline, CDR1 is SQVTM, CDR2 ANQGSEA. V lost 5 bases and J lost 10, with 20 bases in between. The CDR3 reads CSVQGQGNIVELFI. The CDR3 DNA reads TGCAGCGTTCAAGGGCAGGGGAACATCGTGGAGCTGTTTATT.

As regards this clonotype: A much larger clone differs from this one at a single base, so this may be a read error. The CDR3 ends on some other residue instead of the conserved phenylalanine or tryptophan, so this is likely a read error. The rearrangement links TRBV29-1 to TRBJ2-3; weak D call: TRBD2 (6 bases). With 4 bases removed from V and 2 bases from J, the gap between germline ends came to 10 bases. Germline assignment: CDR1 SQVTM and CDR2 ANQGSEA. The length of the CDR3 is 13 residues. The CDR3 loop is CSVAQRATDTQYS. The CDR3 DNA reads TGCAGCGTTGCCCAGCGGGCCACAGATACGCAGTATTCT.

In its sample, this clonotype was seen many times. The genes are TRBV11-2 and TRBJ1-1; D is unresolved. This CDR3 comprises 12 residues. V shed 0 bases and J shed 7 bases, with 6 bases lying between them. The germline CDR1 and CDR2 sequences are SGHAT and FQNNGV. CDR3 residues: CASSLEPLEAFF. The CDR3 coding sequence is TGTGCCAGCAGCTTAGAACCGCTTGAAGCTTTCTTT.

V is TRBV6-1 and J is TRBJ1-2; D gene uncertain. The CDR3 runs 15 residues. Germline loops: CDR1 MNHNS, CDR2 SASEGT. V dropped 3 bases and J dropped 0 bases, with 11 bases sitting between them. The CDR3 nucleotides are TGTGCCAGCAGTGACGCTGGGGTGCCTAACTATGGCTACACCTTC. It specifies CASSDAGVPNYGYTF.

As for this clonotype: Possible read error: a much larger clone is one base away. The genes are TRBV7-8 and TRBJ1-1; TRBD1 might be the D (6 bases). The CDR3 contains 15 residues. From germline, CDR1 is SGHVS and CDR2 FQNEAQ. CDR3 protein: CSSSVIQGMNTEAFF. In DNA, the CDR3 is TGTTCCAGCAGCGTAATACAGGGCATGAACACTGAAGCTTTCTTT.

This chain connects TRBV11-2 to TRBJ1-2; no clear D gene. This CDR3 region has 13 residues. V lost 0 bases, J lost 10 bases, and 12 bases lay in between. CDR1 SGHAT and CDR2 FQNNGV come from the germline V gene. CDR3 amino acids: CASSLEPGGDYTF. The CDR3 DNA is TGTGCCAGCAGCTTAGAGCCAGGTGGTGACTACACCTTC.

With regard to this clonotype: A clone one base away is much larger, so this may be a read error. The J gene is TRBJ2-7, the V gene TRBV10-2; D call uncertain. The CDR3 has 13 amino acids. Germline V gives CDR1 WSHSY, CDR2 SAAADI. CDR3 sequence (DNA): TGCGCCAGCAGTGACGGCATCTCCTACGACCAGTACTTC. This translates into CASSDGISYDQYF.

In regard to this clonotype: A read error may produce the germline difference seen at one junction end. This chain connects TRBV9 to TRBJ1-1; TRBD1 agrees at 7 bases. The CDR3 totals 15 residues. Germline V CDR1 and CDR2: SGDLS, YYNGEE. The CDR3 spells CASSPTGWGNTGAFF. CDR3 coding DNA: TGTGCCAGCAGCCCGACAGGGTGGGGGAACACTGGAGCTTTCTTT.

This clonotype appeared once. Lacking the conserved final phenylalanine or tryptophan, this CDR3 likely reflects a read error. The chain joins TRBV4-2 to TRBJ1-1; D gene unclear. Per germline, CDR1 LGHNA and CDR2 YNFKEQ. There are 11 residues in the CDR3. The CDR3 reads CASIQLTEAFL. CDR3 in DNA: TGTGCCAGCATCCAACTCACTGAAGCTTTCTTA.

A single count supports this clonotype. The chain links TRBV5-4 to TRBJ1-2; D may be TRBD1 (6 bases). CDR3 length: 13 residues. Deletions cut 5 bases from V and 8 bases from J, with 16 bases between. Germline loops: CDR1 SGHNT, CDR2 YYREEE (reference sequence). The CDR3 region has the DNA TGTGCCAGCAGATTGATGGGGGCGCAGGGCTACACCTTC. This translates into CASRLMGAQGYTF.

This clonotype was recorded once. Because the CDR3 is missing its conserved closing phenylalanine or tryptophan, this is likely a read error. J is TRBJ2-7 and V is TRBV20-1; 9 positions match TRBD2. V shed 3 bases, J shed 10 bases, and the junction held 13 bases outside the gene matches. Germline CDR1 and CDR2: DFQATT and SNEGSKA (reference sequence). The length of the CDR3 is 14 residues. The DNA for the CDR3 is TGCAGTGCTAGTGATCGGGGACTAGCAGTGGACCAGTACCTC. It specifies CSASDRGLAVDQYL.

About this clonotype itself: Its ends do not fully match the called genes, so a read error is possible. The chain employs TRBV11-2 and TRBJ2-5, with 7 bases identical to TRBD2. Looked up from germline, CDR1 is SGHAT and CDR2 is FQNNGV. CDR3 length: 14 amino acids. Written as DNA, the CDR3 is TGTGTCAGCAGCTTGGGGAGGGCTCAAGAGACCCAGTACTTC. Translation gives CVSSLGRAQETQYF.

This clonotype occurred a few times. It may be a read error: a sequence one base away is much more abundant. The chain uses TRBV12-3 or TRBV12-4 and TRBJ2-6; the match to TRBD2 covers 14 bases. This CDR3 spans 19 amino acids. This CDR3 reads CASSPGLAGGVSGANILTF. CDR3 coding DNA: TGTGCCAGCAGTCCAGGACTAGCGGGAGGAGTCTCTGGGGCCAACATCCTGACTTTC.

Remarks on this clonotype: This may stem from a read error, because a much larger clone lies one nucleotide away. The J gene is TRBJ2-5, the V gene TRBV7-3, with TRBD2 identical over 7 bases. This CDR3 has 13 residues. Germline V CDR1 and CDR2: SGHTA, FQGTGA. The CDR3 DNA is TGTGTCAGCAGCTTACAAGCGGGGGAGACCCAGTACTTC. It encodes CVSSLQAGETQYF. Complete variable domain (other parts from reference TRBV7-3 and TRBJ2-5): GAGVSQTPSNKVTEKGKYVELRCDPISGHTALYWYRQSLGQGPEFLIYFQGTGAADDSGLPNDRFFAVRPEGSVSTLKIQRTERGDSAVYLCVSSLQAGETQYFGPGTRLLVL.

Regarding this clonotype: Mismatch with germline at one junction end may stem from a read error. The rearrangement joins TRBV11-3 to TRBJ1-2; D unclear. Germline V gene lookup returns CDR1 SGHNT and CDR2 YENEEA. The CDR3 is made up of 15 amino acids. The CDR3 region has the DNA TGTGCCGGCAGCTTAGGTGTGATAGGGAACTATGGGTACACCTTC. Amino acid sequence: CAGSLGVIGNYGYTF.

The rearrangement uses TRBV11-3 and TRBJ2-3; 8 bases are shared with TRBD1. Germline lookup yields CDR1 SGHNT and CDR2 YENEEA. V gave up 5 bases and J gave up 6 bases; unmatched junction bases: 10. The CDR3 has 15 amino acids. Written as DNA, the CDR3 is TGTGCCAGCAGCCTCACTCTAGGGGACAGGGATACGCAGTATTTT. It codes for CASSLTLGDRDTQYF.

Turning to this clonotype: A much larger clonotype is one base distant, so this may be a read error. The CDR3 DNA is TGCGCCATCAGTGCCAGGGAGGACAACGAGCAGTACTTC. Encoded protein: CAISAREDNEQYF. The chain uses TRBV10-2 and TRBJ2-7, with D possibly TRBD2 on 6 matching bases. The CDR3 loop spans 13 amino acids. Germline CDR1 WSHSY, CDR2 SAAADI.

This clonotype appeared a single time. A much larger clone lies one base from this, so it may be a read error. The rearrangement joins TRBV12-3 or TRBV12-4 to TRBJ1-1, with D unresolved. The CDR3 spans 11 residues. V shed 5 bases and J shed 10 bases, with 11 bases lying between them. CDR3 in amino acids: CASSVGLGAFF. Here the CDR3 DNA reads TGTGCCAGCAGTGTTGGACTAGGAGCTTTCTTT.

On this clonotype itself: This may arise from a read error, as a much more abundant clone is one base away. This chain connects TRBV13 to TRBJ2-1; either TRBD1 or TRBD2 may fit D (5 bases each). The CDR3 loop spans 15 amino acids. Germline-derived CDR1 and CDR2 are PRHDT and FYEKMQ (reference sequence). Here the CDR3 DNA reads TGTGCCAGCAGCTTAGATTCGGGGCTCTACAATGGGCAGTTCTTC. This encodes CASSLDSGLYNGQFF.

This clonotype was picked up many times. This sequence joins TRBV4-2 and TRBJ1-1; D is uncertain. Germline loops: CDR1 LGHNA, CDR2 YNFKEQ. V was trimmed by 1 base and J by 2 bases, leaving 14 bases between them. The CDR3 spans 16 residues. CDR3 bases: TGTGCCAGCAGCCAAGCCTTCACAGTCACCAACACTGAAGCTTTCTTT. It encodes CASSQAFTVTNTEAFF.

This clonotype was counted between two and nine times. The genes are TRBV9 and TRBJ2-5; 8 bases are shared with TRBD1. Germline V gene lookup returns CDR1 SGDLS and CDR2 YYNGEE. The CDR3 is made up of 17 amino acids. The V segment lost 0 bases and the J segment 2 bases; nucleotides outside the gene matches: 9. The CDR3 spells CASSVGLYDRGQETQYF. CDR3 coding DNA: TGTGCCAGCAGCGTAGGACTTTACGACAGGGGTCAAGAGACCCAGTACTTC.

Details on this clonotype: A much larger clone differs by one base, so this may be a read error. This chain connects TRBV12-3 or TRBV12-4 to TRBJ1-1; TRBD1 is a possible D gene (5 bases). This CDR3 is 13 amino acids long. Deletions cut 7 bases from V and 5 bases from J, with 14 bases between. The CDR3 DNA follows: TGTGCCAGCATTCTCCCAGGGTTGACTGAAGCTTTCTTT. It codes for CASILPGLTEAFF.

On this clonotype: A much bigger clone sits one base away, suggesting this may be a read error. The V and J genes are TRBV4-2 and TRBJ1-2, with unresolved D. The CDR3 length is 13 residues. Trimming stripped 0 bases from V and 1 base from J, with 3 bases between. CDR1 is LGHNA and CDR2 is YNFKEQ in the germline V gene. CDR3 residues: CASSQDINYGYTF. In nucleotides, the CDR3 is TGTGCCAGCAGCCAAGATATTAACTATGGCTACACCTTC.

Details on this clonotype: The germline gene is not matched at one end of the junction; a read error may be the cause. This sequence joins TRBV12-3 or TRBV12-4 and TRBJ2-6; possible D gene TRBD1, 5 bases. The CDR3 covers 15 residues. This CDR3 reads CASSPSPVGANVMTF. For the CDR3, the DNA is TGTGCCAGCAGCCCCTCGCCTGTTGGGGCCAACGTCATGACTTTC.

The V call is TRBV7-3, the J call TRBJ1-6, with 7 bases that match TRBD1. CDR1 and CDR2 (germline): SGHTA, FQGTGA. Trimming removed 0 bases from V and 10 bases from J; junction bases left unmatched: 6. This CDR3 has 15 residues. CDR3 in amino acids: CASSLTGDSGSPLHF. The CDR3 DNA reads TGTGCCAGCAGCTTAACCGGGGACAGCGGGTCACCCCTCCACTTT.

As regards this clonotype: Germline and junction disagree at one end, which may indicate a read error. The chain recombines TRBV4-2 with TRBJ2-3, with no clear D. Germline V gene sequence: CDR1 LGHNA, CDR2 YNFKEQ. CDR3 length: 15 amino acids. CDR3: CVSSQDGIKTDTQYF. CDR3 sequence (DNA): TGTGTCAGCAGCCAAGATGGGATTAAAACAGATACGCAGTATTTT.

About this clonotype: Possible read error: a much larger clone is one base away. The chain couples TRBV20-1 to TRBJ2-3; D not resolved. The CDR3 is 12 amino acids. V shed 3 bases and J shed 2 bases, with 6 bases lying between them. Germline lookup yields CDR1 DFQATT and CDR2 SNEGSKA (reference sequence). The CDR3 nucleotides read TGCAGTGCTAGCTTTAACACAGATACGCAGTATTTT. Its protein product is CSASFNTDTQYF.

Comments on this clonotype: This may stem from a read error, because a much larger clone lies one nucleotide away. The chain couples TRBV6-2 or TRBV6-3 to TRBJ2-7; D is uncertain. The CDR3 is 12 amino acids. CDR1 is MNHEY, CDR2 SVGEGT, per germline. The CDR3: CTSSDSRYEQYF. CDR3 nucleotides: TGTACCAGCAGTGACTCCCGCTACGAGCAGTACTTC.